Listed here are 9 T cell receptor beta chains from one sample, sequenced in a study of shared clonotypes between healthy human individuals. The protocol was immunoSEQ multiplex PCR, while the TCRdb copy is restricted to in-frame clones and leaves out a portion. The sample includes around 510,000 clones, roughly 79% seen only once; the top ten take around 12%. The sample taken for sequencing was PBMCs. Receptors originate from a woman between 35 and 50 years old in good health. Some clones in this sample may be carry-over from other donors' samples.

The chain couples TRBV10-2 to TRBJ2-7, with a weak D call TRBD2 (6 bases). Germline V gives CDR1 WSHSY, CDR2 SAAADI. The CDR3 is 16 amino acids. Trimming shortened V by 2 bases and J by 3 bases, and 17 bases separated the two germline ends. Written as DNA, the CDR3 is TGCGCCAGCAGTGAGGCCGCGGGACGGAGGATCTACGAGCAGTACTTC. This encodes CASSEAAGRRIYEQYF.

The chain links TRBV28 to TRBJ2-7; D not resolved. V was pared by 7 bases and J by 6 bases, with 13 bases between. The germline V gene encodes CDR1 MDHEN and CDR2 SYDVKM. This CDR3 comprises 12 residues. CDR3 sequence: CASTFRIGEQYF. The CDR3 DNA reads as TGTGCCAGCACCTTTAGAATCGGCGAGCAGTACTTC.

This clone was observed a single time. The chain has TRBV28 and TRBJ1-4, with D possibly TRBD1 on 5 matching bases. V was pared by 7 bases and J by 7 bases, with 16 bases between. From germline, CDR1 is MDHEN and CDR2 SYDVKM. The CDR3 contains 14 residues. The CDR3 sequence is CASTLGGGVEKLFF. As DNA, the CDR3 is TGTGCCAGCACCCTGGGGGGAGGGGTTGAAAAACTGTTTTTT.

The chain has TRBV7-2 and TRBJ2-6; D unclear. The CDR3 sequence is 15 residues long. Germline lookup yields CDR1 SGHTA and CDR2 FQGNSA. V shed 3 bases and J shed 0 bases, with 6 bases lying between them. The CDR3 region is CASSFGNSGANVLTF. CDR3 sequence (DNA): TGTGCCAGCAGCTTCGGAAACTCTGGGGCCAACGTCCTGACTTTC.

This clone has just a few counts. For the CDR3, the DNA is TGCGCCAGCAGGTGGGACAGGGGTCAAGAGACCCAGTACTTC. This sequence encodes CASRWDRGQETQYF. The V and J genes are TRBV5-1 and TRBJ2-5; TRBD1 matches at 10 bases. Trimming took 5 bases from V and 2 from J; bases not matched to a gene: 3. Germline CDR1 is SGHRS and CDR2 is YFSETQ. The CDR3 extends over 14 amino acids.

CDR3 sequence reads: CASSQGRGGETQYF. DNA for the CDR3: TGCGCCAGCAGCCAGGGTCGAGGGGGAGAGACCCAGTACTTC. The chain combines TRBV5-1 with TRBJ2-5; possibly TRBD1 for D (6 bases). This CDR3 spans 14 amino acids. Trimming shortened V by 4 bases and J by 4 bases, and 14 bases separated the two germline ends. Looked up from germline, CDR1 is SGHRS and CDR2 is YFSETQ.

This rearrangement joins TRBV4-2 to TRBJ2-4; 10 bases are shared with TRBD1. The germline gives CDR1 LGHNA, CDR2 YNFKEQ. The CDR3 has 16 amino acids. The trim removed 5 bases at V and 7 bases at J, leaving 11 bases unmatched. CDR3 bases: TGTGCCAGCAGCTATAACCCGGGACAGGGGAGGAACATTCAGTACTTC. This codes for CASSYNPGQGRNIQYF.

The chain links TRBV11-2 to TRBJ2-2; 8 positions match TRBD1. Germline CDR1 and CDR2: SGHAT and FQNNGV. After removal of 1 base from V and 6 bases from J, the junction contained 4 bases not matched to a gene. CDR3 length: 15 amino acids. CDR3: CASSLVDRGAGELFF. DNA of the CDR3: TGTGCCAGCAGCTTAGTAGACAGGGGTGCCGGGGAGCTGTTTTTT.

This sequence joins TRBV18 and TRBJ2-2, with TRBD1 identical over 8 bases. The CDR3 runs 16 residues. Germline CDR1 is KGHSH and CDR2 is LQKENI. After removal of 0 bases from V and 4 bases from J, the junction contained 4 bases not matched to a gene. The CDR3 coding sequence is TGTGCCAGCTCACCACCGAACACAGGGGGCACCGGGGAGCTGTTTTTT. Translating gives CASSPPNTGGTGELFF.